One and the same sample provided the 32 T cell receptor beta chains below, sequenced in a study of T-cell reconstitution after alpha-beta-depleted transplantation in children. The library targeted TCRbeta and was prepared with unique molecular identifiers. Using its own MiXCR run on the PCR reads, TCRdb lists one record per CDR3 protein. Seen here are about 580,000 distinct CDR3 sequences, approximately 30% observed once, and the top ten hold 35% to 40%. Sample: PBMCs, taken before TCRalphabeta/CD19-depleted stem cell transplant. These receptors were taken from a boy less than two years old with Wiskott-Aldrich syndrome, due to receive a stem cell transplant.

This clonotype was seen more than once but under ten times. V gene TRBV7-2 combines with J gene TRBJ1-5; tentatively, D is TRBD1 (5 bases). The V and J ends lost 2 bases and 1 base respectively, with 9 bases between them. The V gene's germline CDR1 is SGHTA and CDR2 FQGNSA. The CDR3 length is 15 residues. Here the CDR3 DNA reads TGTGCCAGCAGCTTAACGAGGGGCAGCAATCAGCCCCAGCATTTT. Its protein product is CASSLTRGSNQPQHF.

J is TRBJ2-7 and V is TRBV5-1, with 7 positions matching TRBD2. CDR3 length equals 13 residues. CDR1 and CDR2 (germline): SGHRS, YFSETQ. The V gene end was trimmed by 3 bases and the J gene end by 2 bases; junction bases not matched to a gene: 2. CDR3 in DNA: TGCGCCAGCAGCTCTCTAGCGGCCTACGAGCAGTACTTC. Amino acid sequence: CASSSLAAYEQYF.

This sequence joins TRBV18 and TRBJ1-6; D remains ambiguous. Germline loops: CDR1 KGHSH, CDR2 LQKENI. The CDR3 spans 14 residues. The V end was cut by 3 bases, the J end by 8 bases, with 11 bases between. The CDR3 coding sequence is TGTGCCAGCTCACCTACGCACGGAGATTCACCCCTCCACTTT. It yields the protein CASSPTHGDSPLHF.

This clonotype was seen a few times. The chain uses TRBV10-3 and TRBJ1-2; no firm D call. Trimming removed 0 bases from V and 5 bases from J, with 7 bases in between. Germline V gives CDR1 ENHRY, CDR2 SYGVKD. CDR3 size: 13 residues. This CDR3 reads CAISESGSYGYTF. CDR3 nucleotides: TGTGCCATCAGTGAGTCCGGATCGTATGGCTACACCTTC.

The V and J genes are TRBV20-1 and TRBJ1-4; the D gene is possibly TRBD1 (5 bases). Germline values: CDR1 DFQATT, CDR2 SNEGSKA (reference sequence). This CDR3 spans 15 amino acids. Trimming pared 0 bases from V and 2 bases from J, leaving 10 bases between. The CDR3 loop reads CSARDQGGTNEKLFF. In DNA, the CDR3 is TGCAGTGCTAGAGATCAGGGAGGCACTAATGAAAAACTGTTTTTT.

The CDR3 loop is CASSSRVGSSYEQYF. CDR3 nucleotides: TGCGCCAGCAGCTCCCGGGTGGGGAGCTCCTACGAGCAGTACTTC. The chain has TRBV5-1 and TRBJ2-7; a weak D match, TRBD2 (5 bases). The germline CDR1 and CDR2 sequences are SGHRS and YFSETQ. Trimming took off 3 bases at V and 0 bases at J, with 13 bases between the two ends. The CDR3 extends over 15 amino acids.

This chain connects TRBV5-1 to TRBJ2-2, with unresolved D. V was shortened by 1 base and J by 6 bases, with 10 bases between the two germline ends. CDR1 is SGHRS, CDR2 YFSETQ, per germline. The CDR3 totals 14 residues. This CDR3 is CASSLRWKSGELFF. The DNA for the CDR3 is TGCGCCAGCAGCTTGCGGTGGAAATCCGGGGAGCTGTTTTTT. Full variable domain (missing parts from reference TRBV5-1 and TRBJ2-2): KAGVTQTPRYLIKTRGQQVTLSCSPISGHRSVSWYQQTPGQGLQFLFEYFSETQRNKGNFPGRFSGRQFSNSRSEMNVSTLELGDSALYLCASSLRWKSGELFFGEGSRLTVL.

This clonotype was detected only a few times. The genes are TRBV6-1 and TRBJ2-7, with 12 bases lining up with TRBD2. V was pared by 4 bases and J by 2 bases, with 12 bases of the junction left unmatched. This CDR3 contains 18 residues. Looked up from germline, CDR1 is MNHNS and CDR2 is SASEGT. The CDR3 loop reads CASSGETSGSVWTYEQYF. Written as DNA, the CDR3 is TGTGCCAGCAGTGGGGAGACTAGCGGGAGTGTATGGACCTACGAGCAGTACTTC.

The CDR3 protein is CASRRQRRERTEAFF. For the CDR3, the DNA is TGTGCCAGTAGACGACAGCGTAGGGAGAGGACTGAAGCTTTCTTT. The chain joins TRBV19 to TRBJ1-1; perhaps TRBD1 as D (5 bases). Trimming stripped 6 bases from V and 5 bases from J, with 19 bases between. Germline V gene sequence: CDR1 LNHDA, CDR2 SQIVND (reference sequence). CDR3 size: 15 residues. Based on the CDR3 plus reference TRBV19 and TRBJ1-1, the full variable domain is DGGITQSPKYLFRKEGQNVTLSCEQNLNHDAMYWYRQDPGQGLRLIYYSQIVNDFQKGDIAEGYSVSREKKESFPLTVTSAQKNPTAFYLCASRRQRRERTEAFFGQGTRLTVV.

The chain uses TRBV27 and TRBJ2-1; tentatively, D is TRBD2 (5 bases). The CDR3 contains 13 residues. Germline values: CDR1 MNHEY, CDR2 SMNVEV (reference sequence). Deletions cut 4 bases from V and 7 bases from J, with 11 bases between. The CDR3 region is CASSSFTGNEQFF. The CDR3 nucleotides read TGTGCCAGCAGTTCATTTACGGGAAATGAGCAGTTCTTC.

This clonotype was counted between two and nine times. The J gene is TRBJ2-5, the V gene TRBV7-2; D tentatively fits TRBD1 or TRBD2 (5 bases each). The CDR3 has 11 residues. Germline V gene sequence: CDR1 SGHTA, CDR2 FQGNSA. The germline V and J ends were trimmed by 3 bases and 9 bases, with 8 bases remaining between them. The DNA for the CDR3 is TGTGCCAGCAGCTTTGGGGGACCCCAGTACTTC. Its translation is CASSFGGPQYF.

This chain uses TRBV28 with TRBJ2-5; weak D call: TRBD2 (5 bases). The CDR3 runs to 13 residues. Trimming left V 7 bases short and J 3 bases short, with 12 bases between. Germline-derived CDR1 and CDR2 are MDHEN and SYDVKM. The CDR3, as DNA: TGTGCCAGCAATAGTCGGGGTGAAGAGACCCAGTACTTC. Amino acids: CASNSRGEETQYF.

The V call is TRBV11-2, the J call TRBJ2-2, with D uncertain. The CDR3 has 13 amino acids. The V end lost 2 bases, the J end lost 6 bases, and 7 bases lay between the germline ends. Germline CDR1 and CDR2: SGHAT and FQNNGV. CDR3 coding DNA: TGTGCCAGCAGCTTAAAACGGCCCGGGGAGCTGTTTTTT. Its translation is CASSLKRPGELFF. Drawing the rest from reference TRBV11-2 and TRBJ2-2, the complete variable domain is EAGVAQSPRYKIIEKRQSVAFWCNPISGHATLYWYQQILGQGPKLLIQFQNNGVVDDSQLPKDRFSAERLKGVDSTLKIQPAKLEDSAVYLCASSLKRPGELFFGEGSRLTVL.

This clonotype was counted between two and nine times. V gene TRBV20-1 combines with J gene TRBJ1-2, with TRBD1 matching over 7 bases. Trimming at V came to 6 bases and at J to 4 bases, leaving 5 bases not matched to a gene. There are 12 residues in the CDR3. CDR1 is DFQATT and CDR2 is SNEGSKA in the germline V gene (reference sequence). Here the CDR3 DNA reads TGCAGTGCCCGACAGGGCCGCTATGGCTACACCTTC. Translation: CSARQGRYGYTF.

This clonotype has a handful of counts. The chain links TRBV24-1 to TRBJ2-1, with 7 bases fitting TRBD2. The CDR3 has 15 amino acids. Germline V lookup: CDR1 KGHDR, CDR2 SFDVKD. The J segment lost 5 bases and the V segment lost 4 bases, leaving 7 bases of the junction unmatched. The CDR3 coding sequence is TGTGCCACCAGTGAGGGAGGGACTTCTAACAATGAGCAGTTCTTC. This sequence encodes CATSEGGTSNNEQFF.

There are a few counts of this clonotype. The chain recombines TRBV9 with TRBJ2-1, with TRBD2 matching 13 bases. The ends lost 3 bases at V and 7 bases at J; junction bases unmatched: 7. The CDR3 covers 16 residues. The germline gives CDR1 SGDLS, CDR2 YYNGEE. The CDR3 nucleotides read TGTGCCAGCAGCGGGACCCCGGGACTAGCGGGAAATGAGCAGTTCTTC. Protein sequence: CASSGTPGLAGNEQFF.

The rearrangement links TRBV3-1 to TRBJ2-7; D unresolved. Germline-derived CDR1 and CDR2 are LGHDT and YNNKEL (reference sequence). There are 15 residues in the CDR3. With 1 base removed from V and 0 bases from J, the gap between germline ends came to 10 bases. The CDR3 nucleotides read TGTGCCAGCAGCCAAGTCAGACGCAGCTCCTACGAGCAGTACTTC. Its translation: CASSQVRRSSYEQYF.

The J gene is TRBJ2-5, the V gene TRBV7-2; no firm D call. Trimming pared 3 bases from V and 5 bases from J, leaving 10 bases between. The CDR3 consists of 13 residues. In germline, CDR1 is SGHTA, CDR2 FQGNSA. The CDR3 coding sequence is TGTGCCAGCAGCTTCAGTCTCTGGGAGACCCAGTACTTC. The encoded protein is CASSFSLWETQYF.

This clonotype was seen a few times. The chain employs TRBV24-1 and TRBJ1-4; D call uncertain. V lost 7 bases, J lost 3 bases, and 8 bases lay in between. This CDR3 spans 13 amino acids. CDR1 and CDR2 from the germline V gene are KGHDR and SFDVKD. CDR3 in amino acids: CATRRAANEKLFF. CDR3 bases: TGTGCCACCAGGAGGGCGGCTAATGAAAAACTGTTTTTT.

This chain joins TRBV28 and TRBJ1-5; D uncertain. Looked up from germline, CDR1 is MDHEN and CDR2 is SYDVKM. CDR3 length: 16 residues. V dropped 1 base and J dropped 0 bases, with 10 bases sitting between them. Here the CDR3 reads CASSLLSTDSNQPQHF. The CDR3, as DNA: TGTGCCAGCAGTTTATTGTCGACGGATAGCAATCAGCCCCAGCATTTT.

The J gene is TRBJ1-5, the V gene TRBV7-8; D is uncertain. CDR1 SGHVS and CDR2 FQNEAQ come from the germline V gene. This CDR3 has 16 amino acids. CDR3 in DNA: TGTGCTACGGCCAGTTCAGGAACCTATAGCAATCAGCCCCAGCATTTT. Translated, it gives CATASSGTYSNQPQHF. Drawing the rest from reference TRBV7-8 and TRBJ1-5, the complete variable domain is GAGVSQSPRYKVAKRGQDVALRCDPISGHVSLFWYQQALGQGPEFLTYFQNEAQLDKSGLPSDRFFAERPEGSVSTLKIQRTQQEDSAVYLCATASSGTYSNQPQHFGDGTRLSIL.

Only a few counts were recorded for this clonotype. The J gene is TRBJ1-6, the V gene TRBV5-1; D gene uncertain. The V end lost 2 bases, the J end lost 5 bases, and 11 bases lay between the germline ends. Per germline, CDR1 SGHRS and CDR2 YFSETQ. The CDR3 has 15 amino acids. The CDR3 loop is CASSFVEANNSPLHF. In DNA, the CDR3 is TGCGCCAGCAGCTTCGTGGAGGCAAATAATTCACCCCTCCACTTT.

The chain carries TRBV15 and TRBJ2-1; possible D gene TRBD2, 5 bases. Trimming pared 5 bases from V and 8 bases from J, leaving 19 bases between. The CDR3 spans 15 residues. The germline V gene encodes CDR1 LNHNV and CDR2 YYDKDF (reference sequence). The CDR3 region has the DNA TGTGCCACCAGCGGTCGGGATCAGAGGAACGATGAGCAGTTCTTC. It specifies CATSGRDQRNDEQFF.

The CDR3 spells CSVSRTSGRAWDTGELFF. CDR3 bases: TGCAGCGTTAGTCGGACTAGCGGGAGGGCCTGGGACACCGGGGAGCTGTTTTTT. The chain uses TRBV29-1 and TRBJ2-2, with TRBD2 identical over 15 bases. The V gene's germline CDR1 is SQVTM and CDR2 ANQGSEA. The CDR3 has 18 amino acids. After removal of 5 bases from V and 3 bases from J, the junction contained 10 bases not matched to a gene.

The genes are TRBV7-8 and TRBJ2-1, with 8 bases identical to TRBD1. The CDR3 loop spans 15 amino acids. Trimming cost V 2 bases and J 2 bases; bases outside gene matches: 2. Germline values: CDR1 SGHVS, CDR2 FQNEAQ. The CDR3: CASSLRTGPYNEQFF. CDR3 coding DNA: TGTGCCAGCAGCTTAAGGACAGGGCCCTACAATGAGCAGTTCTTC. The full variable domain, completed using reference TRBV7-8 and TRBJ2-1, is GAGVSQSPRYKVAKRGQDVALRCDPISGHVSLFWYQQALGQGPEFLTYFQNEAQLDKSGLPSDRFFAERPEGSVSTLKIQRTQQEDSAVYLCASSLRTGPYNEQFFGPGTRLTVL.

The gene calls are TRBV19 and TRBJ2-1; no definite D call. CDR3 size: 13 residues. The V and J ends lost 2 bases and 6 bases respectively, with 8 bases between them. Germline V CDR1 and CDR2: LNHDA, SQIVND (reference sequence). CDR3 amino acids: CASSILGGNEQFF. The CDR3 nucleotides read TGTGCCAGTAGTATACTCGGCGGCAATGAGCAGTTCTTC.

This clonotype came up a few times. V and J are TRBV20-1 and TRBJ2-2; the D gene is possibly TRBD2 (6 bases). V was shortened by 0 bases and J by 7 bases, with 12 bases between the two germline ends. The CDR3 has 14 residues. Germline V gene lookup returns CDR1 DFQATT and CDR2 SNEGSKA (reference sequence). CDR3 residues: CSARDPSGVGELFF. The CDR3 bases are TGCAGTGCTAGAGATCCGTCGGGAGTCGGGGAGCTGTTTTTT.

This clonotype has just a few counts. The J gene is TRBJ2-5, the V gene TRBV5-6; D may be TRBD2 (5 bases). Germline assignment: CDR1 SGHDT and CDR2 YYEEEE. The CDR3 covers 13 residues. V lost 2 bases, J lost 7 bases, and 12 bases lay in between. CDR3 in amino acids: CASSFPSPGTQYF. The CDR3 DNA sequence: TGTGCCAGCAGCTTCCCTAGCCCAGGGACCCAGTACTTC.

This clonotype was found a few times. This chain's CDR3 is CAGSSGRAAGETQYF. The DNA of the CDR3 is TGTGCCGGCTCTAGCGGGAGGGCGGCCGGAGAGACCCAGTACTTC. The chain couples TRBV30 to TRBJ2-5; 12 positions agree with TRBD2. The CDR3 length is 15 residues. Germline lookup yields CDR1 GTSNPN and CDR2 SVGIG (reference sequence). J was trimmed by 4 bases and V by 8 bases; bases with no gene match: 11.

This clonotype has only a few counts. The chain uses TRBV5-6 and TRBJ2-4; 12 bases are shared with TRBD2. The V gene's germline CDR1 is SGHDT and CDR2 YYEEEE. V lost 3 bases, J lost 15 bases, and 10 bases stayed unmatched. The CDR3 is made up of 14 amino acids. CDR3 sequence: CASSYSSGRDLWYF. CDR3 DNA sequence: TGTGCCAGCAGCTACTCTAGCGGGAGGGACCTGTGGTACTTC.

V is TRBV11-2 and J is TRBJ2-1, with D possibly being TRBD1 (8 bases). In germline, CDR1 is SGHAT, CDR2 FQNNGV. The CDR3 contains 20 residues. V was trimmed by 4 bases and J by 2 bases, leaving 27 bases between them. The CDR3 DNA is TGTGCCAGCAGCTATATTCCGGGACAGGCGGCCGGGGGGCCCTACAATGAGCAGTTCTTC. Protein: CASSYIPGQAAGGPYNEQFF.

The rearrangement uses TRBV29-1 and TRBJ2-5; 7 nucleotides match TRBD2. CDR3 length: 12 amino acids. The ends lost 5 bases at V and 5 bases at J; junction bases unmatched: 5. CDR1 SQVTM and CDR2 ANQGSEA come from the germline V gene. The CDR3 loop reads CSVIDGGETQYF. In DNA form, the CDR3 reads TGCAGCGTTATTGACGGGGGGGAGACCCAGTACTTC.